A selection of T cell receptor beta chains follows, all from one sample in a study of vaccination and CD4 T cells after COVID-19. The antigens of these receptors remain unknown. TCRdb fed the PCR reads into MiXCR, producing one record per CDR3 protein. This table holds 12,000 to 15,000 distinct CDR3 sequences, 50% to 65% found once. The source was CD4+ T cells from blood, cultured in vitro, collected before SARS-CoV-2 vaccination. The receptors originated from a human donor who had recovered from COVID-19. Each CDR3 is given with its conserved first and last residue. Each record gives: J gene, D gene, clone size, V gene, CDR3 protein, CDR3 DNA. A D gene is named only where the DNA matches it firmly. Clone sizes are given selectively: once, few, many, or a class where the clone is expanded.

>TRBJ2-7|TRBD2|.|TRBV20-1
CSARGGTSGRPIAQQYF
TGCAGTGCTAGAGGCGGAACTAGCGGGAGGCCAATCGCTCAGCAGTACTTC
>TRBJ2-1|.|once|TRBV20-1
CSARPPQGRGSSYNEQFF
TGCAGTGCTAGGCCCCCCCAGGGGCGGGGGAGCTCCTACAATGAGCAGTTCTTC
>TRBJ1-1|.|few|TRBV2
CASSPDITEAFF
TGTGCCAGCAGCCCAGACATCACTGAAGCTTTCTTT
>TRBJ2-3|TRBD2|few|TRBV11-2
CASSSRLAGGQGDTQYF
TGTGCCAGCAGCTCCAGACTAGCGGGAGGGCAGGGAGATACGCAGTATTTT
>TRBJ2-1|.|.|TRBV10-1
CASSVACPHNEQFF
TGCGCCAGCAGTGTCGCCTGTCCCCACAATGAGCAGTTCTTC
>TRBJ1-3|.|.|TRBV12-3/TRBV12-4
CASSLARAGNTIYF
TGTGCCAGCAGTTTAGCGCGCGCTGGAAACACCATATATTTT
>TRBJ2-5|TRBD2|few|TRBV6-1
CASSPVASGAQETQYF
TGTGCCAGCAGTCCCGTGGCCAGCGGGGCCCAAGAGACCCAGTACTTC
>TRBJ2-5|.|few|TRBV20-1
CSASSYIGETQYF
TGCAGTGCTAGTTCGTATATAGGAGAGACCCAGTACTTC
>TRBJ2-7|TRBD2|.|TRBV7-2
CASSLMRLAGANEQYF
TGTGCCAGCAGCTTAATGAGACTAGCGGGAGCGAACGAGCAGTACTTC
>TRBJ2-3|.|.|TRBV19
CASSQPSAADTQYF
TGTGCCAGTAGTCAGCCCTCCGCCGCAGATACGCAGTATTTT
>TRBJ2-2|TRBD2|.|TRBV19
CATRLAVPTGELFF
TGTGCCACGCGGCTAGCGGTACCCACCGGGGAGCTGTTTTTT